This TCR beta chain was profiled in a study of cytomegalovirus exposure and HLA in healthy donors. The PCR had 60 Vbeta and 13 Jbeta primers. Clones were read by immunoSEQ multiplex PCR, and TCRdb kept only the in-frame ones, dropping some. The table shows some 150,000 clones, with 75% to 90% occurring only once. V was shortened by 4 bases and J by 7 bases, with 7 bases between the two germline ends. The CDR3 sequence is 11 residues long. CDR1 and CDR2 (germline): PRHDT, FYEKMQ (reference sequence). The sample was PBMCs. This clonotype originated in a woman between 45 and 60 years old in good health and CMV-seropositive. The chain uses TRBV13 and TRBJ1-2, with D possibly being TRBD1 (6 bases). The CDR3 loop is CASSYRAGYTF. In nucleotides, the CDR3 is TGTGCCAGCAGCTACAGGGCTGGCTACACCTTC.